The 2 T cell receptor beta chains reported below all come from one sample, sequenced in a study of Ad26.COV2.S vaccination and SARS-CoV-2 variants. Sample treatment: some 19 received Ad26.COV2.S at low or high dose, single or two shots; five or six received placebo; per-sample allocation not given. Collection of the samples took place on day 63 after the first injection of vaccine or placebo. TCRdb keeps only in-frame clones here, not all; method: immunoSEQ multiplex PCR. The top ten hold about 3% of the sample, which has 300,000 to 400,000 clones, around 86% seen once. Specimen: peripheral blood, collected in a trial of Ad26.COV2.S vaccine versus placebo. These receptors came from a person between 18 and 65 years old who received the Ad26.COV2.S COVID-19 vaccine or a placebo.

J is TRBJ1-4 and V is TRBV5-1; a possible D gene is TRBD1 (6 bases). The CDR3 loop spans 14 amino acids. Trimming pared 8 bases from V and 4 bases from J, leaving 15 bases between. Germline CDR1 reads SGHRS; CDR2 reads YFSETQ. The CDR3 DNA sequence: TGCGCCAGTACCCTGGGGGGCCGTAATGAAAAACTGTTTTTT. Its protein product is CASTLGGRNEKLFF.

The chain recombines TRBV7-9 with TRBJ1-2, with 8 bases fitting TRBD1. CDR3 size: 15 residues. With V trimmed by 6 bases and J by 5 bases, 11 bases remained unmatched. The V gene's germline CDR1 is SEHNR and CDR2 FQNEAQ (reference sequence). Here the CDR3 DNA reads TGTGCCAGCAGATTCTTGGACAGGGATGTTTATGGCTACACCTTC. This sequence encodes CASRFLDRDVYGYTF.